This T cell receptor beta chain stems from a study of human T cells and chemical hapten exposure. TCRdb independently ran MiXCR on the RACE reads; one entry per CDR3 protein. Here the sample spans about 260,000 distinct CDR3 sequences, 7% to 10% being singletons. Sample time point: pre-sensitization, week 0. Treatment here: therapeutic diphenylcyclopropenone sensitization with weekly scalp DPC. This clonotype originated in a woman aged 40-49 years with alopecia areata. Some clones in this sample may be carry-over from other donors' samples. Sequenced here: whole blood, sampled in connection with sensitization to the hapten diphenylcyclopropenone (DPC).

CDR3 DNA sequence: TGTGCCAGCAGTTATCAGGCGGGGATCACAGATACGCAGTATTTT. Its translation is CASSYQAGITDTQYF. The J gene is TRBJ2-3, the V gene TRBV6-5; tentative D call: TRBD2 (6 bases). The CDR3 has 15 residues. Trimming stripped 3 bases from V and 2 bases from J, with 12 bases between. In germline, CDR1 is MNHEY, CDR2 SVGAGI.